One and the same sample provided the 8 T cell receptor beta chains below, sequenced in a study of a mutant IDH1 vaccine in newly diagnosed glioma. Their antigens remain unidentified. Time point reported: week 47, end of study. A 20-mer mutant IDH1 peptide at 300 ug was injected subcutaneously with topical imiquimod. Libraries were prepared by immunoSEQ multiplex PCR; TCRdb keeps only in-frame clonotypes and omits some of them. The table has some 60,000 clones, 80% to 85% seen once; the top ten hold 3.2%. Here the sequenced sample was PBMCs, taken from a glioma patient whose treatment included an IDH1 peptide vaccine. The source is a woman aged 45 to 65 with glioma.

V usage is TRBV19 and J usage is TRBJ1-6; D may be TRBD1 (6 bases). Trimming shortened V by 4 bases and J by 3 bases, and 16 bases separated the two germline ends. CDR1 is LNHDA and CDR2 is SQIVND in the germline V gene (reference sequence). The CDR3 sequence is 17 residues long. The CDR3 protein is CASSTRGDGGYNSPLHF. The CDR3 DNA reads as TGTGCCAGTAGTACAAGGGGGGATGGCGGCTATAATTCACCCCTCCACTTT. Full variable domain (remainder filled in from reference TRBV19 and TRBJ1-6): DGGITQSPKYLFRKEGQNVTLSCEQNLNHDAMYWYRQDPGQGLRLIYYSQIVNDFQKGDIAEGYSVSREKKESFPLTVTSAQKNPTAFYLCASSTRGDGGYNSPLHFGNGTRLTVT.

The count of this clone is one. The gene calls are TRBV6-5 and TRBJ1-2; TRBD1 might be the D (5 bases). V was trimmed by 0 bases and J by 4 bases, leaving 15 bases between them. This CDR3 comprises 16 residues. Per the germline V gene, CDR1 is MNHEY and CDR2 is SVGAGI. CDR3 residues: CASSYSGDGYRYGYTF. CDR3 DNA sequence: TGTGCCAGCAGTTACTCCGGGGACGGCTACCGCTATGGCTACACCTTC.

The rearrangement links TRBV9 to TRBJ2-6, with D maybe TRBD1 (6 bases). Between the trimmed V and J ends, which lost 4 bases and 0 bases, there was a span of 20 bases. The CDR3 is 19 residues long. In germline, CDR1 is SGDLS, CDR2 YYNGEE. The CDR3 sequence: CASSPTGGTRGSGANVLTF. CDR3 coding DNA: TGTGCCAGCAGCCCGACAGGTGGGACGAGGGGCTCTGGGGCCAACGTCCTGACTTTC.

This clone came up once. The chain carries TRBV7-2 and TRBJ2-7; D may match TRBD1 or TRBD2 (5 bases each). Trimming shortened V by 5 bases and J by 7 bases, and 12 bases separated the two germline ends. Germline values: CDR1 SGHTA, CDR2 FQGNSA. The CDR3 extends over 12 amino acids. Here the CDR3 DNA reads TGTGCCAGCAGCCAAGGGACGAGAGAGCAGTACTTC. Translation gives CASSQGTREQYF.

J is TRBJ1-3 and V is TRBV4-3; TRBD1 agrees at 7 bases. This CDR3 is 17 amino acids long. The V gene end was trimmed by 0 bases and the J gene end by 0 bases; junction bases not matched to a gene: 5. Per germline, CDR1 LGHNA and CDR2 YSLEER. This chain's CDR3 is CASSQELRQGSGNTIYF. The CDR3 DNA reads as TGCGCCAGCAGCCAAGAACTAAGACAGGGCTCTGGAAACACCATATATTTT.

This sequence joins TRBV5-1 and TRBJ2-5, with D perhaps matching TRBD1 (6 bases). The CDR3 totals 16 residues. V lost 4 bases, J lost 2 bases, and 18 bases lay in between. CDR1 SGHRS and CDR2 YFSETQ come from the germline V gene. DNA of the CDR3: TGCGCCAGCAGCCGAAACGCCTACAGGGTTCAAGAGACCCAGTACTTC. It codes for CASSRNAYRVQETQYF.

A single count supports this clone. The gene calls are TRBV10-2 and TRBJ1-5; tentatively, D is TRBD1 (5 bases). From germline, CDR1 is WSHSY and CDR2 SAAADI. This CDR3 comprises 15 residues. V shed 2 bases and J shed 4 bases, with 12 bases lying between them. CDR3 coding DNA: TGCGCCAGCAGTGAGGCTACCTCAGGGAATCAGCCCCAGCATTTT. It yields the protein CASSEATSGNQPQHF.

This chain uses TRBV10-2 with TRBJ1-5; D unclear. The CDR3 sequence is 14 residues long. Per the germline V gene, CDR1 is WSHSY and CDR2 is SAAADI. The V and J ends lost 3 bases and 5 bases respectively, with 11 bases between them. CDR3 nucleotides: TGCGCCAGCAGTGATCTTGACTTCTATCAGCCCCAGCATTTT. Its protein is CASSDLDFYQPQHF.